This T cell receptor beta chain was captured by sequencing in a study of neurological immune-mediated disorders. Points from the study as a whole: One related-CDR3 cluster, identified by phylogenetic grouping, held the repertoires of 18 of 34 multiple sclerosis patients and was a possible signature. Across subjects, expanded clones had no CDR3 amino acid sequences in common, pointing to private repertoires in all groups.

This clonotype was recorded many times. Its specificity is unknown. The authors made cDNA by 5'RACE with 10-nucleotide random UMIs. Using its own MiXCR run on the 5' RACE reads, TCRdb lists one record per CDR3 protein. The sample has some 76,000 distinct CDR3 sequences; approximately 3.3% are singletons. Per the germline V gene, CDR1 is SGHVS and CDR2 is FNYEAQ. This CDR3 has 22 amino acids. V gave up 3 bases and J gave up 5 bases; unmatched junction bases: 24. Unsorted libraries came from 2 million PBMCs stored at -80 °C. What was sequenced was PBMCs. The clonotype comes from a woman aged 50 to 65 with multiple sclerosis. The chain couples TRBV7-6 to TRBJ2-3, with 12 bases fitting TRBD2. CDR3 loop: CASSLEPGTSGRLNPTGDTQYF. The CDR3 DNA reads TGTGCCAGCAGCTTGGAACCGGGGACTAGCGGGCGACTCAACCCTACAGGAGATACGCAGTATTTT.